This entry is about one T cell receptor beta chain. Its specificity is unknown. These data originate in a study of cytotoxic CD8 clonotypes in ibrutinib-treated CLL. Study-wide background: Productive templates per sample averaged 255,043; productive rearrangements, roughly 100,000.

This CDR3 is 17 amino acids long. Trimming removed 0 bases from V and 7 bases from J; junction bases left unmatched: 12. The germline V gene encodes CDR1 LNHNV and CDR2 YYDKDF (reference sequence). The table came from immunoSEQ multiplex PCR; TCRdb's copy has only in-frame clones and leaves some out. The sample comprises about 140,000 clones, around 82% of which are singletons, and 7.5% to 8% rests with the top ten. Study results and limitations: Clonality at baseline surpassed age-matched healthy donors and tracked circulating CD8+ T-cell counts. Samples were collected at differing times from sustained-remission and progressing patients. Treatment saw public clonotypes, which were uncommon, either contract or stay stable.

Material: PBMCs, obtained after 36 months of ibrutinib treatment. The TCR was taken from a human donor with chronic lymphocytic leukemia. The chain recombines TRBV15 with TRBJ2-1; 7 bases are a match to TRBD2. CDR3 region: CATSRDRFSGEWNEQFF. The CDR3 nucleotides are TGTGCCACCAGCAGAGATCGGTTCAGCGGGGAATGGAATGAGCAGTTCTTC. The full variable domain, its missing parts supplied by reference TRBV15 and TRBJ2-1, is DAMVIQNPRYQVTQFGKPVTLSCSQTLNHNVMYWYQQKSSQAPKLLFHYYDKDFNNEADTPDNFQSRRPNTSFCFLDIRSPGLGDTAMYLCATSRDRFSGEWNEQFFGPGTRLTVL.